This entry lists 21 T cell receptor beta chains sequenced from one sample in a study of prognosis after radiotherapy for stage I lung cancer. From genomic DNA, two-round multiplex PCR was used to amplify TCR beta CDR3. First-round PCR, the initial amplification, used primers specific to each TRBV and TRBJ gene. TCRdb reanalysed the multiplex PCR reads using MiXCR and keeps one entry per CDR3 protein. The sample lists about 59,000 distinct CDR3 sequences, about 30% occurring once. The sequences come from PBMCs, collected before or after stereotactic body radiation therapy (not recorded which). These receptors came from a donor older than 45 with non-small cell lung cancer.

There are many counts of this clonotype. The chain has TRBV5-1 and TRBJ2-5, with D perhaps TRBD1 (6 bases). Per the germline V gene, CDR1 is SGHRS and CDR2 is YFSETQ. Deletions cut 4 bases from V and 2 bases from J, with 12 bases between. CDR3 length: 14 amino acids. CDR3 coding DNA: TGCGCCAGCAGCCCCGGACAGTTTCAAGAGACCCAGTACTTC. This encodes CASSPGQFQETQYF.

As concerns this clonotype: A far larger clone is only one base removed, so a read error is likely. The V call is TRBV6-2 or TRBV6-3, the J call TRBJ1-6; TRBD1 might be the D (6 bases). V was clipped by 9 bases and J by 7 bases, with 13 bases between them. Germline V lookup: CDR1 MNHEY, CDR2 SVGEGT. The CDR3 totals 13 residues. CDR3: CASKTGGNSPLHF. In DNA form, the CDR3 reads TGTGCCAGTAAGACGGGGGGCAATTCACCCCTCCACTTT.

This clonotype was counted many times. This chain uses TRBV7-9 with TRBJ2-2; unclear D gene. Germline CDR1 SEHNR, CDR2 FQNEAQ (reference sequence). The CDR3 is 14 residues long. V was cut by 5 bases and J by 1 base, with 8 bases left in between. The CDR3 nucleotides read TGTGCCAGCAGCCCGTCACTGAACACCGGGGAGCTGTTTTTT. This gives the protein CASSPSLNTGELFF.

The chain has TRBV5-1 and TRBJ2-7; 9 nucleotides line up with TRBD1. This CDR3 is built from 17 residues. V lost 1 base, J lost 0 bases, and 8 bases stayed unmatched. Germline assignment: CDR1 SGHRS and CDR2 YFSETQ. CDR3 residues: CASSLTVGTGFSYEQYF. The CDR3 region has the DNA TGCGCCAGCAGCTTGACCGTCGGGACAGGGTTCTCCTACGAGCAGTACTTC.

CDR3 amino acids: CASSHRTGDSEQFF. CDR3 in DNA: TGTGCCAGCAGCCACCGGACAGGGGACAGTGAGCAGTTCTTC. The genes are TRBV5-4 and TRBJ2-1; TRBD1 matches at 9 bases. Germline V gives CDR1 SGHNT, CDR2 YYREEE (reference sequence). Germline trimming cut 4 bases from V and 9 bases from J; bases unmatched to any gene: 8. CDR3 length: 14 residues.

Comment on this clonotype: An end of the junction does not agree with germline; a read error may underlie this. The CDR3 region is CACKQGEGPQHF. DNA for the CDR3: TGTGCCTGCAAACAGGGGGAAGGGCCCCAGCATTTC. V gene TRBV30 combines with J gene TRBJ1-5; TRBD1 aligns across 8 bases. This CDR3 is 12 amino acids long. Germline V lookup: CDR1 GTSNPN, CDR2 SVGIG (reference sequence). Full variable domain (rest looked up from reference TRBV30 and TRBJ1-5): SQTIHQWPATLVQPVGSPLSLECTVEGTSNPNLYWYRQAAGRGLQLLFYSVGIGQISSEVPQNLSASRPQDRQFILSSKKLLLSDSGFYLCACKQGEGPQHFGDGTRLSIL.

This clonotype showed up many times. The chain joins TRBV3-1 to TRBJ1-2; TRBD1 aligns across 7 bases. The junction had 6 bases not matched to a gene; V was cut back by 1 base and J by 7 bases. Germline loops: CDR1 LGHDT, CDR2 YNNKEL (reference sequence). There are 14 residues in the CDR3. The CDR3 spells CASSQADRTGGYTF. CDR3 in DNA: TGTGCCAGCAGCCAAGCGGACAGGACTGGTGGCTACACCTTC.

This clonotype was observed many times. This rearrangement joins TRBV7-9 to TRBJ2-5; TRBD1 matches 9 bases. J was trimmed by 6 bases and V by 6 bases; bases with no gene match: 8. The CDR3 has 14 amino acids. From germline, CDR1 is SEHNR and CDR2 FQNEAQ (reference sequence). The CDR3 loop is CASSGQGPRQTQYF. CDR3 DNA: TGTGCCAGCAGTGGACAGGGGCCCCGTCAGACCCAGTACTTC.

This clonotype was found many times. V and J are TRBV7-9 and TRBJ2-1; D is perhaps TRBD1 (6 bases). This CDR3 is built from 16 residues. V dropped 4 bases and J dropped 6 bases, with 19 bases sitting between them. Germline CDR1 reads SEHNR; CDR2 reads FQNEAQ (reference sequence). In DNA, the CDR3 is TGTGCCAGCAGCTCCGGCACAGGGTCCAGCTTCAATGAGCAGTTCTTC. As protein: CASSSGTGSSFNEQFF.

This clonotype was observed many times. This chain links TRBV11-2 with TRBJ2-1; 10 bases fit TRBD1. Germline V CDR1 and CDR2: SGHAT, FQNNGV. Trimming cost V 4 bases and J 3 bases; bases outside gene matches: 6. The CDR3 length is 16 residues. DNA of the CDR3: TGTGCCAGCAGCTCTATGACAGGGGGCTTCTACAATGAGCAGTTCTTC. Its protein product is CASSSMTGGFYNEQFF.

On this clonotype: A much larger clone sits a single nucleotide away, making a read error possible. This chain uses TRBV10-3 with TRBJ2-6; D ambiguous. V lost 4 bases and J 2 bases, leaving 9 bases between the germline ends. Germline V gene data show CDR1 as ENHRY and CDR2 as SYGVKD. The CDR3 contains 15 residues. The CDR3 region has the DNA TGTGCCATCAGTGGGTTATACCCTGGGGCCAACGTCCTGACTTTC. Translating gives CAISGLYPGANVLTF.

Many counts were recorded for this clonotype. The CDR3 coding sequence is TGTGCCAGCAGCTCTGCTAGCGGGGGCTCCTACAATGAGCAGTTCTTC. Residues: CASSSASGGSYNEQFF. The chain joins TRBV6-1 to TRBJ2-1, with TRBD2 matching 10 bases. Germline-derived CDR1 and CDR2 are MNHNS and SASEGT. The CDR3 contains 16 residues. V was clipped by 6 bases and J by 0 bases; unmatched bases: 5.

This clonotype appeared many times. CDR3 bases: TGTGCCAGCAGCGACACCCGGGGGGACACTGAAGCTTTCTTT. This sequence encodes CASSDTRGDTEAFF. The V gene is TRBV3-1, the J gene TRBJ1-1, with a tentative D call TRBD1 (5 bases). The CDR3 spans 14 residues. Germline V lookup: CDR1 LGHDT, CDR2 YNNKEL (reference sequence). Trimming removed 5 bases at V and 3 bases at J, with 13 bases between.

This clonotype has a count of ten or more. The J gene is TRBJ1-3, the V gene TRBV30; TRBD1 matches at 7 bases. This CDR3 comprises 14 residues. J lost 3 bases, V lost 3 bases, and 5 bases had no gene match. Germline values: CDR1 GTSNPN, CDR2 SVGIG (reference sequence). The CDR3 region has the DNA TGTGCCTGGAGCATTAGGGGGCTTGGAAACACCATATATTTT. This sequence encodes CAWSIRGLGNTIYF.

Many counts were recorded for this clonotype. The rearrangement joins TRBV3-1 to TRBJ1-2; possibly TRBD1 for D (5 bases). This CDR3 region has 14 residues. V dropped 4 bases and J dropped 5 bases, with 14 bases sitting between them. Germline-derived CDR1 and CDR2 are LGHDT and YNNKEL (reference sequence). CDR3 DNA sequence: TGTGCCAGCAGCCCCCCCCCAGGGTTATATGGCTACACCTTC. Translated: CASSPPPGLYGYTF.

Regarding this clonotype: A read error is possible here, since a much larger clone lies one base away. The chain employs TRBV9 and TRBJ2-2, with D possibly being TRBD1 (6 bases). CDR1 is SGDLS, CDR2 YYNGEE, per germline. Trimming stripped 0 bases from V and 4 bases from J, with 10 bases between. The CDR3 loop spans 15 amino acids. The chain's CDR3 is CASSVGQACTGELFF. The CDR3 coding sequence is TGTGCCAGCAGCGTAGGACAGGCCTGCACCGGGGAGCTGTTTTTT.

Comment on this clonotype: A read error is the likely source, as a far larger clone sits one nucleotide away. In DNA form, the CDR3 reads TGTGCCAGCAGTTACTCCCTGACTATCGGGGAAAAAGAGACCCAGTACTTC. It yields the protein CASSYSLTIGEKETQYF. V gene TRBV6-2 or TRBV6-3 combines with J gene TRBJ2-5, with D possibly being TRBD2 (5 bases). The length of the CDR3 is 17 residues. CDR1 and CDR2 from the germline V gene are MNHEY and SVGEGT. Trimming left V 0 bases short and J 3 bases short, with 17 bases between.

In this sample, this clonotype turned up many times. The V gene is TRBV7-6, the J gene TRBJ2-5, with D perhaps given as TRBD1 or TRBD2 (5 bases each). Germline values: CDR1 SGHVS, CDR2 FNYEAQ. V was shortened by 5 bases and J by 1 base, with 8 bases between the two germline ends. The CDR3 loop spans 13 amino acids. The CDR3 nucleotides are TGTGCCAGCAGCCAGGGACCCCAAGAGACCCAGTACTTC. Translation: CASSQGPQETQYF.

This clonotype was found once. An end of the junction does not agree with germline; a read error may underlie this. The chain employs TRBV28 and TRBJ2-2; possibly TRBD2 for D (5 bases). The CDR3 length is 17 residues. Germline V gives CDR1 MDHEN, CDR2 SYDVKM. In nucleotides, the CDR3 is TGTGCCAGCAGTTCGGTAGCGTGGGTCTTGAACACCGGGGAGCTGGTTTTT. This encodes CASSSVAWVLNTGELVF.

In this sample, this clonotype turned up many times. The V gene is TRBV6-5, the J gene TRBJ1-5, with D possibly matching TRBD1 (6 bases). The CDR3 length is 15 residues. Per germline, CDR1 MNHEY and CDR2 SVGAGI. Trimming removed 4 bases at V and 8 bases at J, with 18 bases between. The CDR3 bases are TGTGCCAGCAGTTCCGAGTCACAGGGAAGGAAGCCCCAGCATTTT. The encoded protein is CASSSESQGRKPQHF.

This clonotype has ten or more counts. V and J are TRBV18 and TRBJ2-5, with 9 bases that match TRBD1. J gave up 4 bases and V 6 bases, and 3 bases lay outside the gene matches. Germline V gives CDR1 KGHSH, CDR2 LQKENI. CDR3 length equals 13 residues. The CDR3: CASSKTGGETQYF. The CDR3 DNA sequence: TGTGCCAGCTCTAAGACAGGGGGAGAGACCCAGTACTTC.